This T cell receptor beta chain is from a study of shared clonotypes between healthy human individuals. The CDR3 has 14 residues. The V gene end was trimmed by 11 bases and the J gene end by 6 bases; junction bases not matched to a gene: 11. CDR1 and CDR2 (germline): MDHEN, SYDVKM. Authors' analysis steps: Filtering of immunoSEQ junctional sequences could not match full-length read filtering. Clones were read by immunoSEQ multiplex PCR, and TCRdb kept only the in-frame ones, dropping some. That table supplies the V and J calls and clone size; D and trimming were determined from the DNA. The sample contains over 2 million clones, about 95% of which appear only once. In the naive CD8 group, cells lacked CD45RO and were positively selected for CCR7, so terminally differentiated effector memory CD45RA+ cells were left out. All donors qualified as healthy HIV-negative adults and had experienced no recent acute infections or vaccinations.

Notes on this clone: The target antigen is unknown.

Study outcomes and limitations: Non-shared clonotypes showed lower generation probabilities than clonotypes common to all four donors. Sharing across four donors was seen in 4% to 5.5% of naive CD4 clonotypes.

This TCR derives from a man aged 18 to 30 in good health. The sequenced material came from naive CD8+ T cells sorted from blood. The rearrangement links TRBV28 to TRBJ2-3, with 10 bases matching TRBD2. CDR3 DNA: TGTGCCGGGAGCCCGGGACTAGCGTATGATACGCAGTATTTT. Its protein is CAGSPGLAYDTQYF.